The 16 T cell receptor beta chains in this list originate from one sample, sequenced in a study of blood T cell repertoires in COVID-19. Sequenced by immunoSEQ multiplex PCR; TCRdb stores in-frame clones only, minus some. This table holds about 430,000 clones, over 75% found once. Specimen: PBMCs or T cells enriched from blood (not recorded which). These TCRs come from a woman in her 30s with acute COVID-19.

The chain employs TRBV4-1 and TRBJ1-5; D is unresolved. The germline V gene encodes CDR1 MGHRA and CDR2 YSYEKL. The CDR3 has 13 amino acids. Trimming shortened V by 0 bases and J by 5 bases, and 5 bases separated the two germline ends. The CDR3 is CASSQDRDQPQHF. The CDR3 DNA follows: TGCGCCAGCAGCCAAGATCGAGATCAGCCCCAGCATTTT.

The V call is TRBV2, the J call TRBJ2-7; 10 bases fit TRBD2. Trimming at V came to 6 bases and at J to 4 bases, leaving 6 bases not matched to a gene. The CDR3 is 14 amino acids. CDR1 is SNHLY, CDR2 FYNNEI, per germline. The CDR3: CASRRTSGRYEQYF. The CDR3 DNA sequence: TGTGCCAGCAGGAGGACTAGCGGTAGGTACGAGCAGTACTTC. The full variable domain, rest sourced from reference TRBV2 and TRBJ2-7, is EPEVTQTPSHQVTQMGQEVILRCVPISNHLYFYWYRQILGQKVEFLVSFYNNEISEKSEIFDDQFSVERPDGSNFTLKIRSTKLEDSAMYFCASRRTSGRYEQYFGPGTRLTVT.

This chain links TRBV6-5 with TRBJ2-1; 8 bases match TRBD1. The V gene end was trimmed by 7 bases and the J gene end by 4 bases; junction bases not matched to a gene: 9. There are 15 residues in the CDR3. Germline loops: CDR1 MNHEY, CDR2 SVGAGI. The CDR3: CASKNYRGAYNEQFF. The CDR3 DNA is TGTGCCAGCAAAAATTACAGGGGGGCTTACAATGAGCAGTTCTTC.

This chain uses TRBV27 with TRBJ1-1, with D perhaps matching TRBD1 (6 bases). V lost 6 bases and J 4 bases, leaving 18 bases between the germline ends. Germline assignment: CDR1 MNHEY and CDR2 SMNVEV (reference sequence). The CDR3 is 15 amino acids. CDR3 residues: CASSSLYRAATEAFF. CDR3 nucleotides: TGTGCCAGCAGCTCCTTGTACAGGGCCGCCACTGAAGCTTTCTTT.

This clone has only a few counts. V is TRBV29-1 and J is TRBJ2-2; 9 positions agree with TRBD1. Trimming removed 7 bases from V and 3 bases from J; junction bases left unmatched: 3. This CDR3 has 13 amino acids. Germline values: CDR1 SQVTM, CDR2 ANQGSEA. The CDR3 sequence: CSGGQGDTGELFF. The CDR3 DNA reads TGCAGCGGGGGACAGGGCGACACCGGGGAGCTGTTTTTT.

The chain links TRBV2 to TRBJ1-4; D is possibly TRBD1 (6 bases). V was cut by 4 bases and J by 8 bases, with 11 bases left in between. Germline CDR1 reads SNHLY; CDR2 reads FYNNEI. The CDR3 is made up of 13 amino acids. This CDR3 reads CASSGQAAEKLFF. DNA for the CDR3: TGTGCCAGCAGTGGACAGGCGGCGGAAAAACTGTTTTTT.

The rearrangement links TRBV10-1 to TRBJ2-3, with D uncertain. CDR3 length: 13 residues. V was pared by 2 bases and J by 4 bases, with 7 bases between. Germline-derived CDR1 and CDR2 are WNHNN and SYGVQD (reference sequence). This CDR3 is CASSETAPDTQYF. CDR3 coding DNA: TGCGCCAGCAGTGAGACAGCCCCAGATACGCAGTATTTT.

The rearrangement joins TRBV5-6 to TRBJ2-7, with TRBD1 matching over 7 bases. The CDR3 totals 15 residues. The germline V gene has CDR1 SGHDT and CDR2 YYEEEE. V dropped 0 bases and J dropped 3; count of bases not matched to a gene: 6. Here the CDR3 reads CASSLVDRAYYEQYF. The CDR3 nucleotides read TGTGCCAGCAGCTTGGTCGACAGGGCCTACTACGAGCAGTACTTC.

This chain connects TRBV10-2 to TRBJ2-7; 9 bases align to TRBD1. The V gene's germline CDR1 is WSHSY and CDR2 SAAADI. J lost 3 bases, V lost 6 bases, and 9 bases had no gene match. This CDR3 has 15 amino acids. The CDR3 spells CASRSSDRGDYEQYF. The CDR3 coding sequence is TGCGCCAGCAGGTCCTCGGACAGGGGTGACTACGAGCAGTACTTC.

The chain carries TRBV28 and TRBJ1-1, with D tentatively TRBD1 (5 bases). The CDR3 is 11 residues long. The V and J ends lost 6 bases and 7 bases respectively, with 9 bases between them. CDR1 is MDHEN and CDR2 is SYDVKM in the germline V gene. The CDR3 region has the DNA TGTGCCAGCAGGGGGCCCTTTGAAGCTTTCTTT. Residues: CASRGPFEAFF.

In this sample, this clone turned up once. CDR3 DNA: TGTGCCACGGACAGCATGAACACTGAAGCTTTCTTT. It translates to CATDSMNTEAFF. The chain carries TRBV24-1 and TRBJ1-1, with D possibly matching TRBD1 (6 bases). Germline assignment: CDR1 KGHDR and CDR2 SFDVKD. The CDR3 runs to 12 residues. Between the trimmed V and J ends, which lost 10 bases and 0 bases, there was a span of 8 bases.

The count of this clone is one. The CDR3 DNA reads TGTGCCAGTAGTGACACAGGAGCAGGGTACACTGAAGCTTTCTTT. Residues: CASSDTGAGYTEAFF. The V and J genes are TRBV19 and TRBJ1-1, with D perhaps matching TRBD1 (5 bases). Germline V lookup: CDR1 LNHDA, CDR2 SQIVND (reference sequence). The CDR3 consists of 15 residues. V dropped 5 bases and J dropped 3 bases, with 16 bases sitting between them.

In DNA form, the CDR3 reads TGTGCCAGCAGCCCCGCGGGCTACGAGCAGTACTTC. Amino acids: CASSPAGYEQYF. This chain links TRBV6-2 or TRBV6-3 with TRBJ2-7, with D maybe TRBD2 (5 bases). This CDR3 is built from 12 residues. Trimming cost V 6 bases and J 3 bases, with 9 bases left between them. The germline gives CDR1 MNHEY, CDR2 SVGEGT.

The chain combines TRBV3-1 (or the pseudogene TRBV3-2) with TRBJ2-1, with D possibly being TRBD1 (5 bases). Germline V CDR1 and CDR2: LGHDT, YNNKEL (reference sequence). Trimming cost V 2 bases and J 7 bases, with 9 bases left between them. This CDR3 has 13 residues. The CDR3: CASSQQGWNEQFF. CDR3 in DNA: TGTGCCAGCAGCCAACAGGGTTGGAATGAGCAGTTCTTC.

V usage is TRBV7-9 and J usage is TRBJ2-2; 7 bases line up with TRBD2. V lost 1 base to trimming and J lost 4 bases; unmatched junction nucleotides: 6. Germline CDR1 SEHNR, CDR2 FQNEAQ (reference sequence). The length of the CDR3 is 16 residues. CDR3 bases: TGTGCCAGCAGCTTAGTTGTAGCGGGCGCCACCGGGGAGCTGTTTTTT. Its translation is CASSLVVAGATGELFF.

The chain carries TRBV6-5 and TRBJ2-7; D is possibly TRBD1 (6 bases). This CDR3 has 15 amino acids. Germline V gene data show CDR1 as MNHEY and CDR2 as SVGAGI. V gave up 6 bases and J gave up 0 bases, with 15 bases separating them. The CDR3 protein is CASRLIRGLSYEQYF. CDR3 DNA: TGTGCCAGCAGGTTGATCAGGGGCCTCTCCTACGAGCAGTACTTC.